These 18 T cell receptor beta chains were sequenced from one sample in a study of OX40 agonist ivuxolimab in advanced cancers. Libraries were prepared by immunoSEQ multiplex PCR; TCRdb keeps only in-frame clonotypes and omits some of them. This sample has roughly 80,000 clones, with 75% to 90% found just once. The specimen was CD4+ or CD8+ T cells sorted from blood, collected in a trial of the OX40 agonist ivuxolimab. The receptors here all came from an adult with an advanced solid tumor such as melanoma, head and neck, liver or kidney cancer.

This rearrangement joins TRBV10-3 to TRBJ1-1; a possible D gene is TRBD1 (6 bases). The germline V and J ends were trimmed by 11 bases and 3 bases, with 16 bases remaining between them. Germline CDR1 ENHRY, CDR2 SYGVKD. The CDR3 contains 13 residues. The CDR3 bases are TGTGCCGCCAACAGGGAAGGTCACACTGAAGCTTTCTTT. As protein: CAANREGHTEAFF.

The V and J genes are TRBV7-9 and TRBJ2-3, with TRBD2 identical over 11 bases. Trimming took 5 bases from V and 6 from J; bases not matched to a gene: 13. The CDR3 is 17 amino acids. Germline-derived CDR1 and CDR2 are SEHNR and FQNEAQ (reference sequence). Here the CDR3 reads CASSLGAIAGGRDTQYF. The CDR3 DNA reads TGTGCCAGCAGCCTAGGGGCGATAGCGGGGGGGCGCGATACGCAGTATTTT.

The chain is built from TRBV7-2 and TRBJ1-3; D might be TRBD1 (6 bases). V dropped 5 bases and J dropped 4 bases, with 15 bases sitting between them. The germline CDR1 and CDR2 sequences are SGHTA and FQGNSA. The CDR3 consists of 15 residues. CDR3 sequence (DNA): TGTGCCAGCAGCGACCGGGACATGTCAGGAAACACCATATATTTT. Amino acid sequence: CASSDRDMSGNTIYF.

V is TRBV4-3 and J is TRBJ1-2; D is possibly TRBD1 (5 bases). From germline, CDR1 is LGHNA and CDR2 YSLEER. CDR3 length: 13 residues. V lost 4 bases and J lost 8, with 14 bases in between. The CDR3 DNA reads as TGCGCCAGCAGCCGGGAGGGGATGACGGGCTACACCTTC. It translates to CASSREGMTGYTF.

The V and J genes are TRBV7-2 and TRBJ1-3; TRBD1 matches 7 bases. The CDR3 is made up of 15 amino acids. CDR1 and CDR2 from the germline V gene are SGHTA and FQGNSA. With V trimmed by 5 bases and J by 1 base, 5 bases remained unmatched. The CDR3 region has the DNA TGTGCCAGCAGCCCCCAGACAGGGTCTGGAAACACCATATATTTT. This gives the protein CASSPQTGSGNTIYF.

This chain links TRBV5-4 with TRBJ2-1; D might be TRBD1 or TRBD2, each matching 6 bases. The germline CDR1 and CDR2 sequences are SGHNT and YYREEE (reference sequence). The CDR3 covers 15 residues. Trimming stripped 0 bases from V and 7 bases from J, with 14 bases between. The CDR3 coding sequence is TGTGCCAGCAGCTTGGTCGGGGGCAGAGGGAATGAGCAGTTCTTC. Protein sequence: CASSLVGGRGNEQFF.

Regarding this clone: This specimen includes other DNA sequences encoding the same CDR3. The chain recombines TRBV30 with TRBJ2-3; D is unresolved. The length of the CDR3 is 11 residues. The V and J ends lost 0 bases and 6 bases respectively, with 4 bases between them. Germline-derived CDR1 and CDR2 are GTSNPN and SVGIG (reference sequence). The DNA for the CDR3 is TGTGCCTGGAGTGTAGGGGATACGCAGTATTTT. Residues: CAWSVGDTQYF.

This sequence joins TRBV4-3 and TRBJ2-3; 8 nucleotides match TRBD2. Germline V gene sequence: CDR1 LGHNA, CDR2 YSLEER. V was clipped by 1 base and J by 4 bases; unmatched bases: 7. The CDR3 covers 16 residues. CDR3 nucleotides: TGCGCCAGCAGCCAAGGAAGCAGCGGGGGCCCAGATACGCAGTATTTT. Amino acid sequence: CASSQGSSGGPDTQYF.

The chain has TRBV4-3 and TRBJ1-2, with D possibly TRBD1 on 5 matching bases. Germline loops: CDR1 LGHNA, CDR2 YSLEER. The CDR3 contains 13 residues. Trimming cost V 0 bases and J 14 bases, with 16 bases left between them. For the CDR3, the DNA is TGCGCCAGCAGCCAAGATCAAGGAACAGGTCAGACCTTC. Protein: CASSQDQGTGQTF.

For the CDR3, the DNA is TGTGCCAGCAGTGAACTGGGGGGCCGGGGGCCTGAAGCTTTCTTT. It is translated as CASSELGGRGPEAFF. V usage is TRBV6-1 and J usage is TRBJ1-1, with D possibly TRBD1 on 6 matching bases. Germline assignment: CDR1 MNHNS and CDR2 SASEGT. The CDR3 has 15 amino acids. The V gene lost 2 bases and the J gene lost 6 bases, with 16 bases spanning the gap.

The V call is TRBV7-2, the J call TRBJ2-3; 9 positions agree with TRBD2. With V trimmed by 7 bases and J by 5 bases, 10 bases remained unmatched. Germline CDR1 and CDR2: SGHTA and FQGNSA. The CDR3 has 15 amino acids. Written as DNA, the CDR3 is TGTGCCAGCAACGGTCGGGCTAGCGGGGTAGATACGCAGTATTTT. Protein sequence: CASNGRASGVDTQYF.

This chain joins TRBV4-2 and TRBJ2-5; TRBD2 might be the D (6 bases). Germline V gives CDR1 LGHNA, CDR2 YNFKEQ. This CDR3 has 14 amino acids. V was shortened by 1 base and J by 5 bases, with 11 bases between the two germline ends. CDR3: CASSQGGAGETQYF. DNA of the CDR3: TGTGCCAGCAGCCAAGGCGGGGCCGGGGAGACCCAGTACTTC.

V gene TRBV5-1 combines with J gene TRBJ1-1; 8 nucleotides match TRBD1. J lost 4 bases, V lost 4 bases, and 9 bases had no gene match. The CDR3 runs to 15 residues. Germline V gene sequence: CDR1 SGHRS, CDR2 YFSETQ. The CDR3 sequence is CASSPGDRGRTEAFF. The CDR3 bases are TGCGCCAGCAGCCCTGGCGACAGGGGCCGCACTGAAGCTTTCTTT. The full variable domain, rest sourced from reference TRBV5-1 and TRBJ1-1, is KAGVTQTPRYLIKTRGQQVTLSCSPISGHRSVSWYQQTPGQGLQFLFEYFSETQRNKGNFPGRFSGRQFSNSRSEMNVSTLELGDSALYLCASSPGDRGRTEAFFGQGTRLTVV.

The CDR3 DNA is TGTGCCAGCAGTGAAGGGGTAGCAGGGGCACTCGGGGAAGAGACCCAGTACTTC. Its protein is CASSEGVAGALGEETQYF. V is TRBV6-1 and J is TRBJ2-5; possibly TRBD1 for D (6 bases). This CDR3 contains 18 residues. V gave up 1 base and J gave up 3 bases, with 21 bases separating them. CDR1 and CDR2 (germline): MNHNS, SASEGT.

The rearrangement links TRBV4-3 to TRBJ2-5, with D possibly TRBD1 on 5 matching bases. V was clipped by 2 bases and J by 5 bases, with 12 bases between them. The CDR3 loop spans 14 amino acids. Germline V gives CDR1 LGHNA, CDR2 YSLEER. CDR3 sequence (DNA): TGCGCCAGCAGCCAATCTAGGGGTGGGGAGACCCAGTACTTC. This sequence encodes CASSQSRGGETQYF.

This chain's CDR3 is CASSNEEETQYF. The DNA for the CDR3 is TGTGCCAGCTCCAACGAAGAGGAGACCCAGTACTTC. V usage is TRBV18 and J usage is TRBJ2-5; D unclear. The germline CDR1 and CDR2 sequences are KGHSH and LQKENI. Deletions cut 6 bases from V and 5 bases from J, with 10 bases between. The CDR3 loop spans 12 amino acids.

This chain uses TRBV5-4 with TRBJ2-7; TRBD2 matches 8 bases. Losses at the gene ends were 5 bases for V and 4 bases for J; bases not matched to a gene: 8. This CDR3 has 14 residues. Looked up from germline, CDR1 is SGHNT and CDR2 is YYREEE (reference sequence). For the CDR3, the DNA is TGTGCCAGCAGTCAGCGCGGGGGGTCGTACGAGCAGTACTTC. It encodes CASSQRGGSYEQYF.

The chain is built from TRBV7-9 and TRBJ1-1; D gene unclear. The V end was cut by 4 bases, the J end by 4 bases, with 10 bases between. Germline loops: CDR1 SEHNR, CDR2 FQNEAQ (reference sequence). This CDR3 comprises 13 residues. The CDR3 loop reads CASSSPLGTEAFF. The CDR3 DNA reads TGTGCCAGCAGCTCCCCCTTAGGCACTGAAGCTTTCTTT.